This T cell receptor (beta chain) appears in the sequencing data of a study of CD8 T cells in Susac syndrome. The authors sequenced TCR beta from blood CD8+ and CD4+ T cells. Healthy donors constituted the control group, matched for age and sex. TEMRA cells were enriched by FACS, and CD4+ and CD8+ T cells were negatively isolated. Reverse transcription of roughly 0.45 to 1 ug RNA used random hexamers. By means of immunoSEQ multiplex PCR, TCR beta CDR3 spanning 54 Vbeta and 13 Jbeta underwent amplification. TCRdb re-called the immunoSEQ multiplex PCR reads through MiXCR, storing one row per CDR3 protein. The sample includes about 150,000 distinct CDR3 sequences, approximately 94% of them seen just once. The CDR3 sequence is 13 residues long. Germline CDR1 is SGHNT and CDR2 is YENEEA. Trimming stripped 2 bases from V and 4 bases from J, with 7 bases between.

The TCR was taken from a human donor in good health. The J gene is TRBJ2-3, the V gene TRBV11-3; D gene uncertain. Sequencing was performed on CD4+ T cells from PBMCs. CDR3 coding DNA: TGTGCCAGCAGCTTAATAATGGCAGATACGCAGTATTTT. Residues: CASSLIMADTQYF.